Here is one TCR beta chain with its context. Some clones are missing from TCRdb's copy, which holds only in-frame ones; the method was immunoSEQ multiplex PCR. Of around 83,000 clones in the sample, 85% to 90% are singletons; the top ten hold roughly 15%. The data originate from a study of siplizumab effects on memory and regulatory T cells. The ends were cut back, 3 bases at V and 15 bases at J, with 15 bases in the middle. The germline V gene encodes CDR1 KGHSH and CDR2 LQKENI. The CDR3 has 13 amino acids. The clonotype comes from a human donor in good health. The sequenced material came from CD4+ T cells sorted from blood. This chain uses TRBV18 with TRBJ1-6; D uncertain. CDR3 sequence: CASSPEISGSLHF. CDR3 bases: TGTGCCAGCTCACCGGAAATCTCGGGGAGCCTCCACTTT.